This T cell receptor (beta chain) was sequenced during a study of blood T cells in healthy people across ages. Study results and caveats: Donors of long life had a larger count of naive CD4+ cells and greater diversity than aged donors. Naive and antigen-experienced cells were not separated, limiting conclusive comparison.

Comments on this clonotype: The antigen remains unidentified.

Primers used in a second PCR of roughly 6 to 12 cycles were a sample-barcoded 5' primer and a J-beta primer mix. TCRdb processed the 5' RACE reads anew with MiXCR; each CDR3 protein has one entry. The sample yields about 800,000 distinct CDR3 sequences, 25% seen once. Donors each provided roughly 11 milliliters of peripheral blood. The CDR3 is made up of 14 amino acids. Trimming shortened V by 2 bases and J by 5 bases, and 12 bases separated the two germline ends. Germline V gene data show CDR1 as MNHEY and CDR2 as SVGEGT. This same sample was also taken into another study, of T cells of mothers and their children. That work adds: Each 15 ul cDNA reaction used 1.5 ug RNA; all RNA was used.

What was sequenced was blood. This receptor was identified in a boy between 10 and 17 years old in good health. V and J are TRBV6-2 or TRBV6-3 and TRBJ2-5; D is undetermined. The CDR3 sequence is CASSYTSQLETQYF. The DNA of the CDR3 is TGTGCCAGCAGTTACACCAGCCAGCTGGAGACCCAGTACTTC.